Presented here are 20 T cell receptor beta chains from one specimen sequenced in a study of T cells after yellow fever vaccination. Using its own MiXCR run on the 5' RACE reads, TCRdb lists one record per CDR3 protein. The repertoire includes about 74,000 distinct CDR3 sequences, more than 5.5% of them detected once, and 30% to 40% sits in the top ten. The input for sequencing was CD8+ T cells sorted from PBMCs, taken about 5 days after the first yellow fever vaccination. All receptors come from a man between 18 and 29 years old who received the YFV17D yellow fever vaccine.

This clonotype has a count of ten or more. The chain joins TRBV4-1 to TRBJ1-4, with D possibly being TRBD1 (5 bases). Trimming took 4 bases from V and 1 from J, leaving 7 bases between them. CDR1 MGHRA and CDR2 YSYEKL come from the germline V gene. The CDR3 covers 14 residues. The CDR3 here is CASSPRETNEKLFF. CDR3 sequence (DNA): TGCGCCAGCAGCCCCAGGGAAACTAATGAAAAACTGTTTTTT.

The rearrangement links TRBV29-1 to TRBJ2-1; 8 nucleotides match TRBD2. The CDR3 totals 17 residues. Germline V gives CDR1 SQVTM, CDR2 ANQGSEA. In DNA, the CDR3 is TGCACCCTTATTTACGTCCGGAGCGGGGGTTGTGGGAATGAGCAGTTCTTC. It yields the protein CTLIYVRSGGCGNEQFF.

The rearrangement links TRBV5-1 to TRBJ2-5; possible D gene TRBD2, 5 bases. The germline gives CDR1 SGHRS, CDR2 YFSETQ. V dropped 1 base and J dropped 1 base, with 11 bases sitting between them. The CDR3 runs 15 residues. CDR3 bases: TGCGCCAGCAGCTTGCGGGGTTGGGTCCAAGAGACCCAGTACTTC. Amino acids: CASSLRGWVQETQYF.

This clonotype was seen a few times. V usage is TRBV6-2 or TRBV6-3 and J usage is TRBJ2-1, with no clear D. CDR3 length: 16 residues. Trimming removed 6 bases from V and 4 bases from J, with 19 bases in between. Germline-derived CDR1 and CDR2 are MNHEY and SVGEGT. CDR3 bases: TGTGCCAGCAGCATAACCTCCCCCTCGGATTACAATGAGCAGTTCTTC. It is translated as CASSITSPSDYNEQFF.

The J gene is TRBJ1-2, the V gene TRBV5-1; D is unclear. Trimming removed 4 bases from V and 4 bases from J, with 20 bases in between. Germline V gives CDR1 SGHRS, CDR2 YFSETQ. The CDR3 runs 16 residues. CDR3 sequence (DNA): TGCGCCAGCAGCACCCGAACCGACGGTTATTCCTATGGCTACACCTTC. This sequence encodes CASSTRTDGYSYGYTF.

This clonotype was detected a few times. The chain recombines TRBV7-2 with TRBJ2-3, with TRBD2 matching 14 bases. After removal of 4 bases from V and 5 bases from J, the junction contained 5 bases not matched to a gene. The CDR3 sequence is 16 residues long. Germline V gives CDR1 SGHTA, CDR2 FQGNSA. CDR3 protein: CASSSRLAGGQDTQYF. The CDR3 nucleotides read TGTGCCAGCAGCTCCCGACTAGCGGGGGGGCAAGATACGCAGTATTTT.

The table lists this clonotype with a few counts. The rearrangement joins TRBV4-3 to TRBJ2-5, with D tentatively TRBD1 (6 bases). The CDR3 spans 16 residues. V lost 4 bases and J lost 1, with 16 bases in between. Per germline, CDR1 LGHNA and CDR2 YSLEER. As DNA, the CDR3 is TGCGCCAGCAGCCCCACTCAGGGGTGGATCCAAGAGACCCAGTACTTC. Translating it yields CASSPTQGWIQETQYF.

This clonotype was counted at least ten times. The chain recombines TRBV29-1 with TRBJ2-2; D is ambiguous. CDR3 length: 13 residues. Trimming shortened V by 5 bases and J by 3 bases, and 10 bases separated the two germline ends. Per the germline V gene, CDR1 is SQVTM and CDR2 is ANQGSEA. The CDR3 protein is CSVKSRDTGELFF. The CDR3 bases are TGCAGCGTTAAATCCAGAGACACCGGGGAGCTGTTTTTT.

The chain recombines TRBV5-1 with TRBJ2-5; D gene unclear. CDR1 and CDR2 (germline): SGHRS, YFSETQ. V lost 0 bases to trimming and J lost 7 bases, with 13 bases between them. The CDR3 runs 14 residues. The CDR3 protein is CASSLAGNSGTQYF. DNA for the CDR3: TGCGCCAGCAGCTTGGCCGGTAACAGTGGGACCCAGTACTTC.

This clonotype was counted at least ten times. This chain joins TRBV7-9 and TRBJ1-2; the D gene is possibly TRBD1 (5 bases). CDR3 length: 13 amino acids. The V end lost 3 bases, the J end lost 8 bases, and 13 bases lay between the germline ends. In germline, CDR1 is SEHNR, CDR2 FQNEAQ (reference sequence). CDR3 DNA: TGTGCCAGCAGCTTGAGGCTAAGGGGAGGCTACACCTTC. Translated: CASSLRLRGGYTF. Combining the CDR3 with reference TRBV7-9 and TRBJ1-2 gives the whole variable domain DTGVSQNPRHKITKRGQNVTFRCDPISEHNRLYWYRQTLGQGPEFLTYFQNEAQLEKSRLLSDRFSAERPKGSFSTLEIQRTEQGDSAMYLCASSLRLRGGYTFGSGTRLTVV.

In its sample, this clonotype was seen a few times. The chain combines TRBV20-1 with TRBJ1-1, with D tentatively TRBD1 (5 bases). Germline lookup yields CDR1 DFQATT and CDR2 SNEGSKA (reference sequence). With 1 base removed from V and 0 bases from J, the gap between germline ends came to 18 bases. The length of the CDR3 is 17 residues. This CDR3 is CSARAFLRARMNTEAFF. Written as DNA, the CDR3 is TGCAGTGCTAGAGCGTTCCTCAGGGCCCGAATGAACACTGAAGCTTTCTTT.

This clonotype appeared a few times. V and J are TRBV20-1 and TRBJ2-5; D unclear. The germline V gene has CDR1 DFQATT and CDR2 SNEGSKA (reference sequence). V dropped 0 bases and J dropped 5 bases, with 16 bases sitting between them. This CDR3 region has 15 residues. This chain's CDR3 is CSARDGDTGRETQYF. CDR3 in DNA: TGCAGTGCTAGAGATGGGGATACCGGAAGGGAGACCCAGTACTTC.

This clonotype was seen only a few times. The gene calls are TRBV7-2 and TRBJ2-7; TRBD2 aligns across 7 bases. Germline-derived CDR1 and CDR2 are SGHTA and FQGNSA. J gave up 3 bases and V 0 bases, and 8 bases lay outside the gene matches. This CDR3 comprises 16 residues. This chain's CDR3 is CASSLAGWEGNYEQYF. CDR3 in DNA: TGTGCCAGCAGCTTAGCAGGTTGGGAGGGCAACTACGAGCAGTACTTC.

This clonotype was recorded many times. The CDR3 DNA is TGTGCCAGCAGCCCCCGGGGCTCCTACAATGAGCAGTTCTTC. Its protein product is CASSPRGSYNEQFF. This sequence joins TRBV12-3 or TRBV12-4 and TRBJ2-1; a possible D gene is TRBD2 (5 bases). With 6 bases removed from V and 0 bases from J, the gap between germline ends came to 9 bases. This CDR3 is 14 amino acids long.

This clonotype has ten or more counts. The chain combines TRBV13 with TRBJ1-1; weak D call: TRBD1 (6 bases). The CDR3 sequence is 16 residues long. Germline lookup yields CDR1 PRHDT and CDR2 FYEKMQ (reference sequence). With 4 bases removed from V and 1 base from J, the gap between germline ends came to 16 bases. As DNA, the CDR3 is TGTGCCAGCAGCTCCTTAGGGACACAGGGGAACACTGAAGCTTTCTTT. This gives the protein CASSSLGTQGNTEAFF.

This clonotype is a singleton in its sample. A much bigger clone sits one base away, suggesting this may be a read error. This chain joins TRBV21-1 and TRBJ2-3. TRBV21-1 is given as a pseudogene. The CDR3 is made up of 16 amino acids. CDR3 DNA: TGTGACAGCAGCAGTTTGATAATCCACAACACAGATACGCAGTATTTT. Protein sequence: CDSSSLIIHNTDTQYF.

In this sample, this clonotype turned up a few times. This chain joins TRBV4-1 and TRBJ2-2; TRBD1 matches at 7 bases. This CDR3 region has 15 residues. Germline CDR1 is MGHRA and CDR2 is YSYEKL. Trimming removed 1 base from V and 6 bases from J; junction bases left unmatched: 5. DNA of the CDR3: TGCGCCAGCAGCCAAGGGGACAGAGTGCCCGGGGAGCTGTTTTTT. It translates to CASSQGDRVPGELFF.

The sample holds many counts of this clonotype. The V and J genes are TRBV10-3 and TRBJ1-1; TRBD1 is a possible D gene (5 bases). This CDR3 contains 19 residues. CDR1 ENHRY and CDR2 SYGVKD come from the germline V gene. V was shortened by 4 bases and J by 0 bases, with 24 bases between the two germline ends. The CDR3 sequence is CAISGGRTGPPGMNTEAFF. As DNA, the CDR3 is TGTGCCATCAGTGGGGGTCGGACGGGGCCCCCCGGGATGAACACTGAAGCTTTCTTT.

The sample holds a few counts of this clonotype. The gene calls are TRBV19 and TRBJ2-2; no clear D. V was shortened by 7 bases and J by 1 base, with 7 bases between the two germline ends. Germline CDR1 reads LNHDA; CDR2 reads SQIVND (reference sequence). The CDR3 is made up of 13 amino acids. The CDR3 nucleotides read TGTGCCAGTACCTACATGAACACCGGGGAGCTGTTTTTT. Residues: CASTYMNTGELFF.

Here the CDR3 DNA reads TGTGCCATCGGACATTTAAAGGCGGGTTATCACAATGAGCAGTTCTTC. Protein sequence: CAIGHLKAGYHNEQFF. The J gene is TRBJ2-1, the V gene TRBV7-8; D is possibly TRBD1 or TRBD2 (5 bases each). Trimming removed 10 bases at V and 5 bases at J, with 24 bases between. This CDR3 contains 16 residues. In germline, CDR1 is SGHVS, CDR2 FQNEAQ.